This TCR beta chain is from a study of shared clonotypes between healthy human individuals. Healthy adults negative for HIV, lacking recent acute infections or vaccinations, served as donors. This CDR3 spans 17 amino acids. Trimming took 5 bases from V and 0 from J, leaving 15 bases between them. The V gene's germline CDR1 is SGHRS and CDR2 YFSETQ. Genomic DNA from each subset was divided evenly over several immunoSEQ plates. Template for every sorted-subset replicate PCR totaled roughly 200 ng DNA, roughly 30,000 T cell genomes. TCRdb keeps only in-frame clones here, not all; method: immunoSEQ multiplex PCR. Of over a million clones in the sample, under 80% were seen once.

This receptor was taken from a man younger than 30 in good health. The specimen sequenced was memory CD4+ T cells sorted from blood. Documented subset: CD45RA-negative fraction. This chain uses TRBV5-1 with TRBJ1-6; a weak D match, TRBD1 (6 bases). Here the CDR3 DNA reads TGCGCCAGCAGTCTGACAGGCCCTAGCTCCTATAATTCACCCCTCCACTTT. This codes for CASSLTGPSSYNSPLHF. Filled out from reference TRBV5-1 and TRBJ1-6, the complete variable domain reads KAGVTQTPRYLIKTRGQQVTLSCSPISGHRSVSWYQQTPGQGLQFLFEYFSETQRNKGNFPGRFSGRQFSNSRSEMNVSTLELGDSALYLCASSLTGPSSYNSPLHFGNGTRLTVT.